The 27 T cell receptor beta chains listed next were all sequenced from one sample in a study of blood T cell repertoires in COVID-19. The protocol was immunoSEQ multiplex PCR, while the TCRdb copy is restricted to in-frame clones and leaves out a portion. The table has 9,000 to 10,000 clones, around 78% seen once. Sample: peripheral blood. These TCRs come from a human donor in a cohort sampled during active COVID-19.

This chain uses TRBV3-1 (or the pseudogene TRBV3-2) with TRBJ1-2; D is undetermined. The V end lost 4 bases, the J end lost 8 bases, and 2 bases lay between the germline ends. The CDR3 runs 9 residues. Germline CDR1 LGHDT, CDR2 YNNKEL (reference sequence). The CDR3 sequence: CASSLGYTF. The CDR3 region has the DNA TGTGCCAGCAGCCTAGGCTACACCTTC.

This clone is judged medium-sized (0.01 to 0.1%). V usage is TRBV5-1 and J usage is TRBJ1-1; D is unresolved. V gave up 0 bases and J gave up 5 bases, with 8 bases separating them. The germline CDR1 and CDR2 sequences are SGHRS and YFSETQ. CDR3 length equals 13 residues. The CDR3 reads CASSLGQATEAFF. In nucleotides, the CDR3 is TGCGCCAGCAGCTTGGGGCAGGCGACTGAAGCTTTCTTT.

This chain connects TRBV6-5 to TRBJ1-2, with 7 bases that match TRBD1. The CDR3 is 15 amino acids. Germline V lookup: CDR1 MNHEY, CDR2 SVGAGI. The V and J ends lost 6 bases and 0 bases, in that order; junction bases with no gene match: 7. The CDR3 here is CASSQMGQTNYGYTF. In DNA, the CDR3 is TGTGCCAGCAGCCAAATGGGACAGACTAACTATGGCTACACCTTC.

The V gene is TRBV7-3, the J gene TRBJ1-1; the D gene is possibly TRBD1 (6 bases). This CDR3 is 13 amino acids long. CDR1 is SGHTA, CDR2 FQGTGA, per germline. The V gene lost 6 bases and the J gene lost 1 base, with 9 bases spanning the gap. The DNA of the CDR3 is TGTGCCAGCAGTCAGGACAGGAACACTGAAGCTTTCTTT. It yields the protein CASSQDRNTEAFF. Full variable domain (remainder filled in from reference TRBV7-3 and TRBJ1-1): GAGVSQTPSNKVTEKGKYVELRCDPISGHTALYWYRQSLGQGPEFLIYFQGTGAADDSGLPNDRFFAVRPEGSVSTLKIQRTERGDSAVYLCASSQDRNTEAFFGQGTRLTVV.

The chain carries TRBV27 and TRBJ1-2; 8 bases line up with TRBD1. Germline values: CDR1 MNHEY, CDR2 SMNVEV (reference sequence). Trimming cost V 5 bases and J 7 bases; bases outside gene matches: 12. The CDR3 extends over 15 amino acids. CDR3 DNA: TGTGCCAGCAGTATAGGACAGGGAGGGACGTCTGGCTACACCTTC. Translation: CASSIGQGGTSGYTF.

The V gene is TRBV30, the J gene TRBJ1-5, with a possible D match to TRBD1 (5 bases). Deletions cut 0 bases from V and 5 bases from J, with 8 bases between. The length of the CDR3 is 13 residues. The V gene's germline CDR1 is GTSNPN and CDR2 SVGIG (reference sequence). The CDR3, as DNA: TGTGCCTGGAGTGTCCGGGGGGATCAGCCCCAGCATTTT. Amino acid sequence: CAWSVRGDQPQHF.

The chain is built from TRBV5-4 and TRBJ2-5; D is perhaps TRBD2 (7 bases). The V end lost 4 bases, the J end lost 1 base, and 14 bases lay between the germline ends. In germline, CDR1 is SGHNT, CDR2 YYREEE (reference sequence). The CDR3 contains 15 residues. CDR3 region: CASSLLGGRQETQYF. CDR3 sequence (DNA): TGTGCCAGCAGCCTCCTCGGGGGGCGCCAAGAGACCCAGTACTTC.

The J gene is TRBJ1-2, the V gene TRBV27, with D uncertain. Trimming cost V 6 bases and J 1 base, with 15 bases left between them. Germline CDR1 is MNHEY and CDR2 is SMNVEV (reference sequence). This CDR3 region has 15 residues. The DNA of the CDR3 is TGTGCCAGCAGCCCTTTCGGGGAAAGTAACTATGGCTACACCTTC. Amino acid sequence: CASSPFGESNYGYTF.

DNA of the CDR3: TGTGCCAGCAGTACCACCTATAGCAATCAGCCCCAGCATTTT. This sequence encodes CASSTTYSNQPQHF. The J gene is TRBJ1-5, the V gene TRBV28; no reliable D call. Trimming cost V 5 bases and J 0 bases, with 8 bases left between them. The germline CDR1 and CDR2 sequences are MDHEN and SYDVKM. The CDR3 length is 14 residues.

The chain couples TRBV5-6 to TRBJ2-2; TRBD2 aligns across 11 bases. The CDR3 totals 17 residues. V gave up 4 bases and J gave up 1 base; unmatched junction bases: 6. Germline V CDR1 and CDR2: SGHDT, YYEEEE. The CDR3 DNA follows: TGTGCCAGCAGCCCCGTAGCGGGGGGGGTGAACACCGGGGAGCTGTTTTTT. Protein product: CASSPVAGGVNTGELFF.

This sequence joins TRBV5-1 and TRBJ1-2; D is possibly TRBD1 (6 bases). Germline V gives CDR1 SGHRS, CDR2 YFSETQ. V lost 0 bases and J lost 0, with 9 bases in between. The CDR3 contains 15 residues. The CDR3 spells CASSLGAGANYGYTF. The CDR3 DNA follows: TGCGCCAGCAGCTTGGGCGCAGGGGCTAACTATGGCTACACCTTC.

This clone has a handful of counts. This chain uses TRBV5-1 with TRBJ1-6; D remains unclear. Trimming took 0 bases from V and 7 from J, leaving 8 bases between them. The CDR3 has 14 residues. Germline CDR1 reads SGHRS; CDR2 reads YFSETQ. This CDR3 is CASSLDRENSPLHF. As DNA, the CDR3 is TGCGCCAGCAGCTTGGATCGGGAAAATTCACCCCTCCACTTT.

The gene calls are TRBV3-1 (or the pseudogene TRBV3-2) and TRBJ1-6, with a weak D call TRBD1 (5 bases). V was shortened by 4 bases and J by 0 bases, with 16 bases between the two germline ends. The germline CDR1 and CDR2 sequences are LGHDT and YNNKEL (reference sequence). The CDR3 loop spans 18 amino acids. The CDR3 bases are TGTGCCAGCAGCCGTCACCGACAGAGAAGCTCCTATAATTCACCCCTCCACTTT. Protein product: CASSRHRQRSSYNSPLHF.

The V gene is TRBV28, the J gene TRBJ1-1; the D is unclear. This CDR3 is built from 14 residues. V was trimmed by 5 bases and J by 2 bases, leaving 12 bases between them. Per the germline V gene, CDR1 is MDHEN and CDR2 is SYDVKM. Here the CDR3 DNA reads TGTGCCAGCAGTGGATCCTACAGAAACACTGAAGCTTTCTTT. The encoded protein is CASSGSYRNTEAFF.

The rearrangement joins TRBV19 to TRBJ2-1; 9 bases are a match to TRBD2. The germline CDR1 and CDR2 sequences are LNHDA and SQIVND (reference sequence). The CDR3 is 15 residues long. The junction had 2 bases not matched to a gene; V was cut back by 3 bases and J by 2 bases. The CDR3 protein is CASSITSGPYNEQFF. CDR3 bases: TGTGCCAGTAGTATTACTAGCGGGCCCTACAATGAGCAGTTCTTC. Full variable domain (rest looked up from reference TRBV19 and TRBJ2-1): DGGITQSPKYLFRKEGQNVTLSCEQNLNHDAMYWYRQDPGQGLRLIYYSQIVNDFQKGDIAEGYSVSREKKESFPLTVTSAQKNPTAFYLCASSITSGPYNEQFFGPGTRLTVL.

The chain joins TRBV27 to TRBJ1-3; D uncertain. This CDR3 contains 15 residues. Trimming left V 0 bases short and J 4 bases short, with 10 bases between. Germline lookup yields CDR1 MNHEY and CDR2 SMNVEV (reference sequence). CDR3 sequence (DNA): TGTGCCAGCAGTTTATCCGGGGATGGCGGAAACACCATATATTTT. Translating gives CASSLSGDGGNTIYF.

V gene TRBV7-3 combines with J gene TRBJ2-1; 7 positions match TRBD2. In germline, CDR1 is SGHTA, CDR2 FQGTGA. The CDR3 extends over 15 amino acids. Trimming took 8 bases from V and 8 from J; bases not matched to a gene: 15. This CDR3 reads CASGRTGGGGDEQFF. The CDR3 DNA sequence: TGTGCCAGCGGCCGGACCGGCGGGGGTGGCGATGAGCAGTTCTTC.

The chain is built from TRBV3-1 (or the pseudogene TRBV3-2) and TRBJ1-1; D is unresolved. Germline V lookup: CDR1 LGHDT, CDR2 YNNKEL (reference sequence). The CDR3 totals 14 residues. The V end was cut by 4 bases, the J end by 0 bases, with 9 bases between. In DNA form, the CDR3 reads TGTGCCAGCAGCCGACGGAGCATGAACACTGAAGCTTTCTTT. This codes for CASSRRSMNTEAFF.

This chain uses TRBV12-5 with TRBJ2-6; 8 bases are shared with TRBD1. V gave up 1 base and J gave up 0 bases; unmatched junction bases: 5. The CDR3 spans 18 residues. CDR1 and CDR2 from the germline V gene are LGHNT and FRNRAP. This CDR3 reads CASGLAGQVFSGANVLTF. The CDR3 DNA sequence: TGTGCTAGTGGTTTGGCGGGACAGGTCTTCTCTGGGGCCAACGTCCTGACTTTC.

The CDR3 sequence is CASSNRGRGYSNQPQHF. The CDR3, as DNA: TGTGCCAGTAGTAACAGGGGGAGGGGCTATAGCAATCAGCCCCAGCATTTT. The chain links TRBV19 to TRBJ1-5; 8 bases line up with TRBD1. CDR1 and CDR2 from the germline V gene are LNHDA and SQIVND (reference sequence). There are 17 residues in the CDR3. V was pared by 4 bases and J by 0 bases, with 8 bases of the junction left unmatched.

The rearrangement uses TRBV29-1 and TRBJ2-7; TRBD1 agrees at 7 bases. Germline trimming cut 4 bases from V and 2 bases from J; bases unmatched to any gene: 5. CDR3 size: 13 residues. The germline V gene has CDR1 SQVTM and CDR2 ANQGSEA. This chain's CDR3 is CSVVRDSPYEQYF. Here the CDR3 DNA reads TGCAGCGTTGTCCGGGACAGCCCCTACGAGCAGTACTTC.

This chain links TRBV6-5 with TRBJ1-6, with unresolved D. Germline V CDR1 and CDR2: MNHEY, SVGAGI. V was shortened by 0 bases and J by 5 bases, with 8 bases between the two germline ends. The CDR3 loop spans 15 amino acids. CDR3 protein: CASSYSRWDNSPLHF. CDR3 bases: TGTGCCAGCAGTTACTCGCGGTGGGATAATTCACCCCTCCACTTT.

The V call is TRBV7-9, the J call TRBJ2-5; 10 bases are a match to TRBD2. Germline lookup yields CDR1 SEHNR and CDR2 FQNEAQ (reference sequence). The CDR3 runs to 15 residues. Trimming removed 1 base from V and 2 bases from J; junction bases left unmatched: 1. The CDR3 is CASSLGLAGQETQYF. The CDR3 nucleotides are TGTGCCAGCAGCTTAGGACTAGCGGGTCAAGAGACCCAGTACTTC.

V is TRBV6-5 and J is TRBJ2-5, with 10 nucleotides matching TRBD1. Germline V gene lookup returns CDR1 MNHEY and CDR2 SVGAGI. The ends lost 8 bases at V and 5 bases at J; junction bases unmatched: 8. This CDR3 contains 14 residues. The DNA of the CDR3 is TGTGCCAGCGCCTTGACAGGGGGCAGGGAGACCCAGTACTTC. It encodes CASALTGGRETQYF.

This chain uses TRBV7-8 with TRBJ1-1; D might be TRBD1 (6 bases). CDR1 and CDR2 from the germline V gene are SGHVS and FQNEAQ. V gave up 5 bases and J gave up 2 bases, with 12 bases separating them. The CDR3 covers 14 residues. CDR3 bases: TGTGCCAGCAGCCTCTGGACAGATAACACTGAAGCTTTCTTT. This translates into CASSLWTDNTEAFF.

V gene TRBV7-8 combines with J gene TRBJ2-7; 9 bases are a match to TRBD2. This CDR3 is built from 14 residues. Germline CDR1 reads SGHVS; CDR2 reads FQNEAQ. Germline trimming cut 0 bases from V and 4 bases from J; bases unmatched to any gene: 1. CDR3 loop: CASSLAGLAYEQYF. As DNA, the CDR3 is TGTGCCAGCAGCTTAGCGGGACTAGCTTACGAGCAGTACTTC.

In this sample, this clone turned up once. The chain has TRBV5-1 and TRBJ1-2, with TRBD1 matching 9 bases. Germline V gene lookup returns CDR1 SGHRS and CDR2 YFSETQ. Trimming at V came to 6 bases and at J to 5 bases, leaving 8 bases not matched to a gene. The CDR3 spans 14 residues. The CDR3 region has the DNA TGCGCCAGCACCATGGACAGGGGCCAGTATGGCTACACCTTC. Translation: CASTMDRGQYGYTF.